This TCR beta chain was documented in a study of cytomegalovirus exposure and HLA in healthy donors. The CDR3 spans 13 residues. Trimming removed 7 bases from V and 7 bases from J, with 16 bases in between. Germline V gene sequence: CDR1 GTSNPN, CDR2 SVGIG (reference sequence). It was with 60 Vbeta and 13 Jbeta primers that the PCR ran. Some clones are missing from TCRdb's copy, which holds only in-frame ones; the method was immunoSEQ multiplex PCR. The sample lists 200,000 or so clones, 65% to 90% occurring once. Input material: PBMCs. The chain is built from TRBV30 and TRBJ1-4, with no clear D. The clonotype was recovered from a man aged 40-50 years in good health and CMV-seropositive. The CDR3 here is CAFPGGESEKLFF. For the CDR3, the DNA is TGTGCCTTTCCTGGCGGGGAGAGTGAAAAACTGTTTTTT.